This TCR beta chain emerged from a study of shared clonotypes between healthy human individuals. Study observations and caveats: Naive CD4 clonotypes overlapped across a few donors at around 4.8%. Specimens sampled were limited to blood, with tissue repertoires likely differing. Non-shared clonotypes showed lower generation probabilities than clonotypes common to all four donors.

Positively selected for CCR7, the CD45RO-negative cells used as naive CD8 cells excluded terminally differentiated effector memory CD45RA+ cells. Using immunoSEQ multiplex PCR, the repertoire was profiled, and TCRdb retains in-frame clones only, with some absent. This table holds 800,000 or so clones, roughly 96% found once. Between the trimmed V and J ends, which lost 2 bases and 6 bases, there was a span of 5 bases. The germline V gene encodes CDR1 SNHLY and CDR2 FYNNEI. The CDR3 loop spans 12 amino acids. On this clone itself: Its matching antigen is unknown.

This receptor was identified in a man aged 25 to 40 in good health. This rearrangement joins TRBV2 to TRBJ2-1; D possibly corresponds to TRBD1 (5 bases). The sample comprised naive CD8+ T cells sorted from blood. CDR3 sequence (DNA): TGTGCCAGCAGTGAAAGGGGCAATGAGCAGTTCTTC. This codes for CASSERGNEQFF.